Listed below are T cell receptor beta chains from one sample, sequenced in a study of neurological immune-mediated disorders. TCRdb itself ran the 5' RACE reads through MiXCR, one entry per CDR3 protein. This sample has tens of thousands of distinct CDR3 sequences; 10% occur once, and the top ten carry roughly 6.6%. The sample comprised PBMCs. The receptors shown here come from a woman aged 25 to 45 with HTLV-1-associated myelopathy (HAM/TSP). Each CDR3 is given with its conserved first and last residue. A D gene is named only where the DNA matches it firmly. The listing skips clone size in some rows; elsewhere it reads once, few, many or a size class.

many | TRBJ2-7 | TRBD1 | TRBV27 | TGTGCCAGCAGGGACAGGGAGTATTCCTACGAGCAGTACTTC | CASRDREYSYEQYF
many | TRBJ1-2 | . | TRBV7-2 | TGTGCCAGCAGCTTGGGGAAAGCAAGAGGCTACACCTTC | CASSLGKARGYTF
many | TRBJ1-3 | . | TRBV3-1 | TGTGCCAGCAGCCAACGGGACGACGGAAACACCATATATTTT | CASSQRDDGNTIYF
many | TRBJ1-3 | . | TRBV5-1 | TGCGCCAGCAGCTTGGTTTCGGGGGTCGGAAACACCATATATTTT | CASSLVSGVGNTIYF
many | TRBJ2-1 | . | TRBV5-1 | TGCGCCAGCAGCTTGGAGGGGCCGAGCTCCTACAATGAGCAGTTCTTC | CASSLEGPSSYNEQFF
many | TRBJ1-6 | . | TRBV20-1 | TGCAGTGCTAGAGTAAAAAGCCGCGCCAATAATTCACCCCTCCACTTT | CSARVKSRANNSPLHF
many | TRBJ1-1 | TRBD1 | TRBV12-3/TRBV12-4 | TGTGCCAGCAGTCCAAGGACAGGAATGAACACTGAAGCTTTCTTT | CASSPRTGMNTEAFF
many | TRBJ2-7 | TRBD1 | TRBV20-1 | TGCAGTGCGTCTGACAGGGGCTACGAGCAGTACTTC | CSASDRGYEQYF
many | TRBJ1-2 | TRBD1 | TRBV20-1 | TGCAGTGCAGGACAGGGGAGCCAATCTAACTATGGCTACACCTTC | CSAGQGSQSNYGYTF
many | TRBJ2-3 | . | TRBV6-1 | TGTGCCAGCAGTGACGCCCGCCCGTGGGATACGCAGTATTTT | CASSDARPWDTQYF
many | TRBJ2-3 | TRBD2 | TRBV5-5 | TGTGCCAGCAGCTCCCGGACTAGCGGGGGGGCGGGGGATACGCAGTATTTT | CASSSRTSGGAGDTQYF
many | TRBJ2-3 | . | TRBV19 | TGTGCCAGTAGTATTCAGGGCGGGGACACAGATACGCAGTATTTT | CASSIQGGDTDTQYF
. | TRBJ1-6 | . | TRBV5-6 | TGTGCCAGCAGCTTGGGATCTGGGCCGCACAATAATTCACCCCTCCACTTT | CASSLGSGPHNNSPLHF
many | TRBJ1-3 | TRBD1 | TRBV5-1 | TGCGCCAGCAGCGCAACAGGGGGCAGAAACACCATATATTTT | CASSATGGRNTIYF
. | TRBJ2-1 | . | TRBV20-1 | TGCAGTGCTAGAGGGGACAATGAGCAGTTCTTC | CSARGDNEQFF
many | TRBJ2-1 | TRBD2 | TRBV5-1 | TGCGCCAGCAGCCCCCGACTAGCGGAGTACAATGAGCAGTTCTTC | CASSPRLAEYNEQFF
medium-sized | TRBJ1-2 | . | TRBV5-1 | TGCGCCAGCAGCCAAGGGGCAGGGCCCGAGGCTGGCTACACCTTC | CASSQGAGPEAGYTF
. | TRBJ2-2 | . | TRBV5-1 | . | CASSFYICSAMWRGGTGELFF
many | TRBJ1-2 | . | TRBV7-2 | TGTGCCAGCAGCTTAGTATCCGGGACCGATACTAACTATGGCTACACCTTC | CASSLVSGTDTNYGYTF
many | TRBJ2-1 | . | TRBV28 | TGTGCCAGCACCACGCCTAGGATCGGGAATGAGCAGTTCTTC | CASTTPRIGNEQFF
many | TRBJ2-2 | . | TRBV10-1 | TGCGCCAGCAGTGACAAGGGCGGAGGGCTGTTTTTT | CASSDKGGGLFF
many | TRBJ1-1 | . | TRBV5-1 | TGCGCCAGCAGCTCAGAACCGACAGATGGGGGACTGAACACTGAAGCTTTCTTT | CASSSEPTDGGLNTEAFF
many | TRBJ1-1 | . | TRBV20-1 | TGCAGTGCTAGGGACAGTCCGGTGAACACTGAAGCTTTCTTT | CSARDSPVNTEAFF
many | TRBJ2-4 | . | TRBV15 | TGTGCCACCAGCAGAGTCCCTTTAGTAGACAGCCTAGCCAAAAACATTCAGTACTTC | CATSRVPLVDSLAKNIQYF
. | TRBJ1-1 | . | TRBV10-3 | TGTGCCATCAGTGACTTACAATCTAACACTGAAGCTTTCTTT | CAISDLQSNTEAFF
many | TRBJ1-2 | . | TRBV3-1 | TGTGCCAGCAGCCCCCCGGGTCCTTTCTATGGCTACACCTTC | CASSPPGPFYGYTF